Following are 22 T cell receptor beta chains from one sample sequenced in a study of blood T cell repertoires in COVID-19. Data came from immunoSEQ multiplex PCR; TCRdb stores just in-frame clones and leaves some out. This sample has about 49,000 clones, with roughly 79% found just once. Material for sequencing was peripheral blood. These TCRs come from a woman aged 80 or over with COVID-19, enrolled during active disease.

This rearrangement joins TRBV5-1 to TRBJ1-1, with a tentative D call TRBD1 (5 bases). This CDR3 spans 14 amino acids. Germline loops: CDR1 SGHRS, CDR2 YFSETQ. Between the trimmed V and J ends, which lost 4 bases and 0 bases, there was a span of 10 bases. CDR3 bases: TGCGCCAGCAGCCCACAGGCCATGAACACTGAAGCTTTCTTT. This gives the protein CASSPQAMNTEAFF.

This chain links TRBV2 with TRBJ2-6, with 7 bases fitting TRBD1. The CDR3 sequence is 15 residues long. The germline gives CDR1 SNHLY, CDR2 FYNNEI. J lost 2 bases, V lost 8 bases, and 6 bases had no gene match. In DNA form, the CDR3 reads TGTGCCAGCGGACAGGTATACACTGGGGCCAACGTCCTGACTTTC. It is translated as CASGQVYTGANVLTF.

On this clone itself: Other DNA sequences in this specimen translate into the identical CDR3. The chain carries TRBV19 and TRBJ2-7; the match to TRBD1 covers 8 bases. CDR1 is LNHDA, CDR2 SQIVND, per germline (reference sequence). The CDR3 contains 14 residues. The V gene end was trimmed by 6 bases and the J gene end by 4 bases; junction bases not matched to a gene: 8. CDR3 residues: CASSPGQGPYEQYF. Written as DNA, the CDR3 is TGTGCCAGTAGCCCTGGACAGGGACCTTACGAGCAGTACTTC.

The chain joins TRBV10-3 to TRBJ2-7; weak D call: TRBD1 (5 bases). The V gene lost 6 bases and the J gene lost 0 bases, with 12 bases spanning the gap. Germline CDR1 ENHRY, CDR2 SYGVKD. The length of the CDR3 is 14 residues. CDR3 DNA sequence: TGTGCCATCAGCGACAGCACGAGCTCCTACGAGCAGTACTTC. As protein: CAISDSTSSYEQYF.

This rearrangement joins TRBV9 to TRBJ1-1, with D possibly matching TRBD1 (6 bases). This CDR3 comprises 12 residues. V gave up 4 bases and J gave up 7 bases, with 11 bases separating them. Germline CDR1 and CDR2: SGDLS and YYNGEE. Here the CDR3 reads CASSRTENEAFF. The CDR3 DNA reads as TGTGCCAGCAGCCGGACAGAGAATGAAGCTTTCTTT.

The V and J genes are TRBV5-4 and TRBJ2-2, with TRBD1 identical over 7 bases. The CDR3 spans 15 residues. Losses at the gene ends were 2 bases for V and 5 bases for J; bases not matched to a gene: 6. In germline, CDR1 is SGHNT, CDR2 YYREEE (reference sequence). The CDR3 sequence is CASSFRQGLTGELFF. CDR3 DNA: TGTGCCAGCAGCTTCAGACAGGGTCTTACCGGGGAGCTGTTTTTT.

The V call is TRBV6-5, the J call TRBJ2-7; 8 nucleotides match TRBD2. There are 13 residues in the CDR3. V was clipped by 10 bases and J by 3 bases; unmatched bases: 8. Germline V gives CDR1 MNHEY, CDR2 SVGAGI. The CDR3 DNA reads as TGTGCCACCAGGATTAGCGGGAACTACGAGCAGTACTTC. It codes for CATRISGNYEQYF.

V gene TRBV24-1 combines with J gene TRBJ2-5, with TRBD2 matching 7 bases. Unmatched junction bases numbered 7, after V lost 5 bases and J lost 2 bases. CDR1 is KGHDR and CDR2 is SFDVKD in the germline V gene. CDR3 size: 15 residues. CDR3 nucleotide sequence: TGTGCCACCAGTGTTGGCGGGAGTGGGCAAGAGACCCAGTACTTC. Translated, it gives CATSVGGSGQETQYF.

J is TRBJ2-3 and V is TRBV24-1; D is unresolved. CDR1 is KGHDR, CDR2 SFDVKD, per germline. V dropped 1 base and J dropped 4 bases, with 8 bases sitting between them. There are 14 residues in the CDR3. This CDR3 is CATSDFRVADTQYF. In nucleotides, the CDR3 is TGTGCCACCAGTGATTTCCGGGTGGCAGATACGCAGTATTTT.

V and J are TRBV2 and TRBJ2-2; weak D call: TRBD1 (6 bases). Germline-derived CDR1 and CDR2 are SNHLY and FYNNEI. The CDR3 covers 15 residues. The V end was cut by 6 bases, the J end by 1 base, with 12 bases between. The CDR3 DNA sequence: TGTGCCAGCAGGGCAGGGGTTCGGAACACCGGGGAGCTGTTTTTT. It codes for CASRAGVRNTGELFF.

The chain recombines TRBV9 with TRBJ1-6; D unresolved. Trimming stripped 2 bases from V and 9 bases from J, with 15 bases between. Germline V gene lookup returns CDR1 SGDLS and CDR2 YYNGEE. The CDR3 is 15 residues long. CDR3 sequence (DNA): TGTGCCAGCAGCGTGTCAGAGTTCGGGTCTTCACCCCTCCACTTT. Amino acids: CASSVSEFGSSPLHF.

The chain links TRBV18 to TRBJ1-4; 10 bases are shared with TRBD1. This CDR3 has 15 residues. From germline, CDR1 is KGHSH and CDR2 LQKENI. Trimming at V came to 3 bases and at J to 6 bases, leaving 4 bases not matched to a gene. CDR3 region: CASSPRTGGDEKLFF. CDR3 nucleotides: TGTGCCAGCTCACCCCGGACAGGGGGAGATGAAAAACTGTTTTTT.

The chain carries TRBV14 and TRBJ1-1; no reliable D call. V was trimmed by 0 bases and J by 10 bases, leaving 18 bases between them. CDR1 and CDR2 (germline): SGHDN, FVKESK. The CDR3 loop spans 15 amino acids. CDR3: CASSQDSSRGRLAFF. The CDR3 nucleotides are TGTGCCAGCAGCCAAGACAGCAGCAGAGGGAGGCTAGCTTTCTTT.

This clone was counted a few times. The V and J genes are TRBV14 and TRBJ1-1, with 10 bases aligning to TRBD1. This CDR3 region has 17 residues. Looked up from germline, CDR1 is SGHDN and CDR2 is FVKESK. The V gene end was trimmed by 2 bases and the J gene end by 1 base; junction bases not matched to a gene: 7. The CDR3 protein is CASSQSIGQGENTEAFF. In DNA, the CDR3 is TGTGCCAGCAGCCAATCAATTGGACAGGGGGAGAACACTGAAGCTTTCTTT.

J is TRBJ2-6 and V is TRBV4-1; 13 nucleotides align to TRBD2. The V gene end was trimmed by 6 bases and the J gene end by 3 bases; junction bases not matched to a gene: 11. The CDR3 loop spans 19 amino acids. Germline V gene sequence: CDR1 MGHRA, CDR2 YSYEKL. The CDR3 sequence is CASSPSGLAGFSGANVLTF. The CDR3 region has the DNA TGCGCCAGCAGTCCGTCGGGACTAGCGGGATTTAGTGGGGCCAACGTCCTGACTTTC.

The rearrangement links TRBV5-1 to TRBJ2-5; 10 positions match TRBD2. The CDR3 is 13 amino acids. The germline V gene has CDR1 SGHRS and CDR2 YFSETQ. With V trimmed by 6 bases and J by 4 bases, 3 bases remained unmatched. The CDR3 bases are TGCGCCAGCACTAGCGGGAGCGGAGAGACCCAGTACTTC. As protein: CASTSGSGETQYF.

The chain has TRBV30 and TRBJ1-1; weak D call: TRBD1 (5 bases). V lost 5 bases, J lost 5 bases, and 21 bases lay in between. CDR1 and CDR2 (germline): GTSNPN, SVGIG (reference sequence). There are 15 residues in the CDR3. The CDR3 nucleotides are TGTGCCTGGCGGCAGACAGCTTGGTTGGGGACTGAAGCTTTCTTT. Protein: CAWRQTAWLGTEAFF. Together with reference TRBV30 and TRBJ1-1, the CDR3 gives the full variable domain: SQTIHQWPATLVQPVGSPLSLECTVEGTSNPNLYWYRQAAGRGLQLLFYSVGIGQISSEVPQNLSASRPQDRQFILSSKKLLLSDSGFYLCAWRQTAWLGTEAFFGQGTRLTVV.

The chain employs TRBV11-2 and TRBJ2-7; TRBD1 aligns across 10 bases. Germline assignment: CDR1 SGHAT and CDR2 FQNNGV. The V segment lost 7 bases and the J segment 2 bases; nucleotides outside the gene matches: 8. CDR3 length equals 15 residues. The CDR3 nucleotides read TGTGCCAGCAAATCCGGGACAGGGGTTCCCTACGAGCAGTACTTC. It is translated as CASKSGTGVPYEQYF.

This clone was observed a single time. V gene TRBV2 combines with J gene TRBJ2-5; 7 nucleotides agree with TRBD2. In germline, CDR1 is SNHLY, CDR2 FYNNEI. This CDR3 is 15 amino acids long. V lost 3 bases and J lost 4; bases outside the gene matches: 8. The CDR3 sequence: CASSEQTWGGETQYF. The CDR3 DNA sequence: TGTGCCAGCAGTGAGCAGACCTGGGGGGGAGAGACCCAGTACTTC.

V is TRBV9 and J is TRBJ2-7; D ambiguous. Per the germline V gene, CDR1 is SGDLS and CDR2 is YYNGEE. The V end lost 0 bases, the J end lost 0 bases, and 10 bases lay between the germline ends. The length of the CDR3 is 15 residues. This CDR3 is CASSVGAGYSYEQYF. CDR3 bases: TGTGCCAGCAGCGTAGGGGCAGGATACTCCTACGAGCAGTACTTC.

This sequence joins TRBV2 and TRBJ2-2; maybe TRBD1 (6 bases). Germline lookup yields CDR1 SNHLY and CDR2 FYNNEI. The CDR3 is made up of 15 amino acids. V lost 2 bases to trimming and J lost 5 bases, with 12 bases between them. The CDR3 coding sequence is TGTGCCAGCAGTGAAAGCAGGACAGCTACCGGGGAGCTGTTTTTT. Its translation: CASSESRTATGELFF.

The chain carries TRBV30 and TRBJ2-1, with TRBD2 identical over 9 bases. The CDR3 covers 14 residues. In germline, CDR1 is GTSNPN, CDR2 SVGIG (reference sequence). Losses at the gene ends were 3 bases for V and 3 bases for J; bases not matched to a gene: 3. CDR3 in DNA: TGTGCCTGGAGCTCTAGCGGGAACTACAATGAGCAGTTCTTC. This codes for CAWSSSGNYNEQFF.